The 27 T cell receptor beta chains listed next were all sequenced from one sample in a study of synovial regulatory T cells in juvenile arthritis. Points from the study as a whole: TCR diversity was lower in inflammation-associated blood Treg cells than in other blood Treg cells.

Only in-frame clones appear in the TCRdb table, and some are missing; sequencing was by immunoSEQ multiplex PCR. Reported are around 9,500 clones; the ten largest clones contain around 1.7%. Antigens of these TCRs are unknown. Sequences were obtained from Treg cells from blood. Sample subset: HLA-DR+ inflammation-associated blood Treg cells. The receptors here all came from a donor between 2 and 29 years old with juvenile idiopathic arthritis.

The chain is built from TRBV7-9 and TRBJ2-3; the TCRdb call, TRBD2, lacks DNA for checking. Looked up from germline, CDR1 is SEHNR and CDR2 is FQNEAQ (reference sequence). The CDR3 sequence is 18 residues long. The entry carries no DNA sequence. CDR3 sequence: CASSPRMTSGGSTDTQYF.

This chain connects TRBV10-1 to TRBJ2-1; checking the TCRdb D call of TRBD1 is not possible without DNA. This CDR3 comprises 14 residues. A DNA sequence was not provided. The germline gives CDR1 WNHNN, CDR2 SYGVQD (reference sequence). This chain's CDR3 is CASNKNRGSNEQFF.

CDR3 sequence reads: CASTFSDEQFF. The chain recombines TRBV21-1 with TRBJ2-1; the TCRdb call, TRBD2, lacks DNA for checking. TRBV21-1 is shown as a pseudogene. The CDR3 consists of 11 residues. DNA is not on record.

The chain recombines TRBV18 with TRBJ1-5; the TCRdb D gene call, TRBD1, has no DNA to confirm it. The CDR3 has 13 residues. No DNA has been recorded. CDR1 and CDR2 (germline): KGHSH, LQKENI. CDR3: CASSPGQGQPQHF.

This sequence joins TRBV2 and TRBJ2-2; TCRdb's D call, TRBD2, is unchecked because there is no DNA. CDR3 length equals 13 residues. No DNA is given. In germline, CDR1 is SNHLY, CDR2 FYNNEI. The CDR3 sequence is CAIPLGGAGELFF.

This rearrangement joins TRBV14 to TRBJ2-7; without DNA, the TCRdb call of TRBD1 cannot be checked. Germline values: CDR1 SGHDN, CDR2 FVKESK. This CDR3 has 13 amino acids. No DNA is listed. This chain's CDR3 is CASSPDRAHEQYF.

The rearrangement uses TRBV5-1 and TRBJ1-1; TCRdb designates TRBD1, a call that cannot be tested without DNA. The CDR3 has 13 residues. No DNA was logged. CDR1 and CDR2 (germline): SGHRS, YFSETQ. The chain's CDR3 is CASSSTGNTEAFF.

The rearrangement uses TRBV28 and TRBJ1-2. CDR1 and CDR2 (germline): MDHEN, SYDVKM. This CDR3 is 14 amino acids long. No DNA is given. The CDR3 sequence: CASELMGSNYGYTF.

The rearrangement uses TRBV13 and TRBJ1-1; TCRdb's D call of TRBD1 is untestable without DNA. The CDR3 loop spans 14 amino acids. No DNA has been recorded. The germline V gene encodes CDR1 PRHDT and CDR2 FYEKMQ (reference sequence). The CDR3 is CASKWGQTNTEAFF.

The V gene is TRBV5-4, the J gene TRBJ2-7; TCRdb lists TRBD2, though no DNA is available to test this call. The germline V gene has CDR1 SGHNT and CDR2 YYREEE (reference sequence). The CDR3 runs to 16 residues. The DNA is not on file. This CDR3 reads CASSLPTGTRGYEQYF. Full variable domain (rest looked up from reference TRBV5-4 and TRBJ2-7): ETGVTQSPTHLIKTRGQQVTLRCSSQSGHNTVSWYQQALGQGPQFIFQYYREEENGRGNFPPRFSGLQFPNYSSELNVNALELDDSALYLCASSLPTGTRGYEQYFGPGTRLTVT.

The V and J genes are TRBV5-1 and TRBJ2-7; TCRdb gives TRBD1 as the D gene, but with no DNA this cannot be confirmed. The CDR3 sequence is 15 residues long. No DNA is listed. Germline V gives CDR1 SGHRS, CDR2 YFSETQ. Here the CDR3 reads CASSIAGTGGYEQYF.

This chain joins TRBV30 and TRBJ1-1. Germline CDR1 GTSNPN, CDR2 SVGIG (reference sequence). The length of the CDR3 is 16 residues. Only the protein is on record. The CDR3 spells CAWSVRGGQMNTEAFF.

This chain links TRBV13 with TRBJ2-4; the TCRdb D gene call, TRBD1, has no DNA to confirm it. CDR1 is PRHDT, CDR2 FYEKMQ, per germline (reference sequence). The CDR3 is made up of 17 amino acids. The DNA is not on file. The CDR3 loop is CASSLSGQGDVQNIQYF.

The genes are TRBV4-1 and TRBJ2-7; checking the TCRdb D call of TRBD2 is not possible without DNA. Germline values: CDR1 MGHRA, CDR2 YSYEKL. This CDR3 contains 14 residues. No DNA is given. The chain's CDR3 is CASSQAGNSYEQYF.

The chain joins TRBV12-2 to TRBJ2-3. TRBV12-2 is described as a pseudogene. The CDR3 spans 16 residues. No DNA accompanies this entry. CDR3 in amino acids: CASRLARPSCTDTQYF.

The V and J genes are TRBV27 and TRBJ2-3; TCRdb outputs TRBD2, but without DNA this stays unchecked. CDR1 is MNHEY and CDR2 is SMNVEV in the germline V gene (reference sequence). The CDR3 is made up of 19 amino acids. No DNA accompanies this entry. The CDR3 spells CASSFSPSGGAYRADTQYF.

J is TRBJ2-6 and V is TRBV27; TCRdb's D call, TRBD1, is unchecked because there is no DNA. CDR1 is MNHEY and CDR2 is SMNVEV in the germline V gene (reference sequence). The CDR3 runs to 15 residues. The DNA sequence is not available. The CDR3 region is CASSPYRGGANVLTF.

The chain recombines TRBV2 with TRBJ2-7; as DNA is missing, the TRBD2 call by TCRdb cannot be tested. The CDR3 spans 15 residues. No DNA accompanies this entry. Germline V gene data show CDR1 as SNHLY and CDR2 as FYNNEI. The CDR3 is CASSLDYGSLGEQYF.

The chain combines TRBV4-1 with TRBJ2-4; lacking DNA, the TRBD2 call made by TCRdb goes unchecked. The germline CDR1 and CDR2 sequences are MGHRA and YSYEKL. This CDR3 has 15 amino acids. DNA is not recorded here. The CDR3 is CASSQDRTSQNIQYF.

The gene calls are TRBV4-1 and TRBJ2-7; the TRBD2 assignment by TCRdb is unverifiable without DNA. The V gene's germline CDR1 is MGHRA and CDR2 YSYEKL. The CDR3 contains 14 residues. Only the protein is on record. The CDR3 spells CASSPPGLAYEQYF.

The genes are TRBV27 and TRBJ2-1; with no DNA, the TCRdb D assignment of TRBD2 cannot be verified. This CDR3 is built from 14 residues. The nucleotide record is missing. Germline CDR1 MNHEY, CDR2 SMNVEV (reference sequence). The CDR3 sequence is CASSLLRDYNEQFF.

The chain recombines TRBV5-1 with TRBJ1-1. This CDR3 has 13 residues. Only the protein is on record. Germline CDR1 reads SGHRS; CDR2 reads YFSETQ. CDR3: CASSLGRDTEAFF.

The chain uses TRBV29-1 and TRBJ2-7; the TRBD1 assignment by TCRdb is unverifiable without DNA. This CDR3 has 12 residues. The DNA sequence is not available. Germline CDR1 and CDR2: SQVTM and ANQGSEA. CDR3: CSVWDSLYEQYF.

V and J are TRBV6-5 and TRBJ2-1; the TCRdb D gene call, TRBD2, has no DNA to confirm it. The CDR3 spans 15 residues. No nucleotide data were recorded. CDR1 MNHEY and CDR2 SVGAGI come from the germline V gene. CDR3 in amino acids: CASSYSSGEAWEQFF.

The gene calls are TRBV4-3 and TRBJ2-7. The CDR3 covers 10 residues. Only the protein sequence is given. Per germline, CDR1 LGHNA and CDR2 YSLEER. CDR3 amino acids: CASSQDEQYF.

This clone counts as medium-sized by frequency. V and J are TRBV6-1 and TRBJ1-4. The germline gives CDR1 MNHNS, CDR2 SASEGT. The CDR3 runs to 14 residues. Only the protein is on record. The CDR3 reads CASSEDQGGWKLFF.

V is TRBV9 and J is TRBJ2-5. The germline gives CDR1 SGDLS, CDR2 YYNGEE. This CDR3 region has 8 residues. No nucleotide data were recorded. The CDR3 loop reads CASETQYF. Combining the CDR3 with reference TRBV9 and TRBJ2-5 gives the whole variable domain DSGVTQTPKHLITATGQRVTLRCSPRSGDLSVYWYQQSLDQGLQFLIQYYNGEERAKGNILERFSAQQFPDLHSELNLSSLELGDSALYFCASETQYFGPGTRLLVL.